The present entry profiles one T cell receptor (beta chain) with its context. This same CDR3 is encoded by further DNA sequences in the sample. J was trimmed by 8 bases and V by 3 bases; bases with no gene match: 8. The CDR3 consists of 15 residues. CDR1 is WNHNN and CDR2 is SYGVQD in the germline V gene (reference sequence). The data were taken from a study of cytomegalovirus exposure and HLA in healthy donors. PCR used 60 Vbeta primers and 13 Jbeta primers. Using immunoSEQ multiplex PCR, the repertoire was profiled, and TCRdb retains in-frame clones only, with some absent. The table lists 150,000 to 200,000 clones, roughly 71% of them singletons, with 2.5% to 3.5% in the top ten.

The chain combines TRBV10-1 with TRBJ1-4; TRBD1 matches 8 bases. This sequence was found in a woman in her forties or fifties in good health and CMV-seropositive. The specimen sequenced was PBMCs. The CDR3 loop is CASSERQGLGEKLFF. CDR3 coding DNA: TGCGCCAGCAGTGAACGACAGGGGCTAGGAGAAAAACTGTTTTTT.